The source of this TCR beta chain is a study of CD8+CD57+ T cells in acquired aplastic anemia. Whole-study results and caveats: Patients had roughly 31 CD8+ CDR3 sequences in common with controls (the shared set).

V was clipped by 7 bases and J by 3 bases, with 10 bases between them. The CDR3 sequence is 13 residues long. Only a few counts were recorded for this clonotype. The antigen is unknown. According to the study, genomic DNA was the template for TCR beta VDJ and CDR3 profiling. TCRdb fed the reads into MiXCR, producing one record per CDR3 protein. The sample consists of about 470,000 distinct CDR3 sequences, over 25% of them appearing once. Only patients with CD8+CD57+ cell expansion on flow cytometry were chosen for sequencing. V gene TRBV12-3 or TRBV12-4 combines with J gene TRBJ1-5; possibly TRBD1 for D (6 bases). The source is a human donor with aplastic anemia. Source material: sorted CD4+, CD8+, or CD8+CD57+ T cells (not recorded which) from PBMCs. In DNA form, the CDR3 reads TGTGCCAGCAAGCGGACAGACAATCAGCCCCAGCATTTT. Its protein product is CASKRTDNQPQHF.